The 17 T cell receptor beta chains below come from one sample, sequenced in a study of cytomegalovirus exposure and HLA in healthy donors (TCRdb year 2017). Libraries were built with the immunoSEQ multiplex PCR assay. The multiplex PCR relied on a mix of 60 forward primers for TCR Vbeta segments and 13 reverse primers for TCR Jbeta segments. The source is immuneACCESS, and TCRdb retained only in-frame sequences with V and J called. Part of the clones is not carried over; for the studies checked, unresolved V genes explain less than half of this, and the remainder is unexplained. A total of around 200,000 clones appear in this sample, approximately 90% of them only once. The ten largest clones add up to less than 1.2% of the sample. Specimen: PBMCs. These TCRs come from a woman younger than 35 in good health and CMV-seronegative.

This clone occurred once. The chain employs TRBV5-8 and TRBJ2-2, with a possible D match to TRBD2 (5 bases). Germline CDR1 SGHTS, CDR2 YDEGEE. The CDR3 extends over 13 amino acids. Deletions cut 0 bases from V and 6 bases from J, with 6 bases between. CDR3 in amino acids: CASSLVRAGELFF. The DNA of the CDR3 is TGTGCCAGCAGCTTGGTGCGGGCCGGGGAGCTGTTTTTT.

In DNA form, the CDR3 reads TGTGCCAGAGGGGGACAACTGAACACTGAAGCTTTCTTT. As protein: CARGGQLNTEAFF. This chain joins TRBV5-8 and TRBJ1-1, with D possibly being TRBD1 (6 bases). V lost 8 bases, J lost 0 bases, and 11 bases lay in between. Germline lookup yields CDR1 SGHTS and CDR2 YDEGEE. The CDR3 extends over 13 amino acids.

The V call is TRBV5-6, the J call TRBJ1-1; a possible D gene is TRBD1 (5 bases). Germline values: CDR1 SGHDT, CDR2 YYEEEE. Between the trimmed V and J ends, which lost 3 bases and 0 bases, there was a span of 9 bases. The CDR3 covers 14 residues. CDR3 coding DNA: TGTGCCAGCAGCTGGGGGGGGATGAACACTGAAGCTTTCTTT. It yields the protein CASSWGGMNTEAFF.

The chain employs TRBV19 and TRBJ2-7, with TRBD1 matching over 10 bases. J was trimmed by 6 bases and V by 2 bases; bases with no gene match: 13. The germline CDR1 and CDR2 sequences are LNHDA and SQIVND (reference sequence). The length of the CDR3 is 17 residues. Here the CDR3 DNA reads TGTGCCAGTAGTATACGTATGGGACAGGGGTTCTTGGGCGAGCAGTACTTC. It translates to CASSIRMGQGFLGEQYF. The entire variable domain, with the rest obtained from reference TRBV19 and TRBJ2-7, is as follows: DGGITQSPKYLFRKEGQNVTLSCEQNLNHDAMYWYRQDPGQGLRLIYYSQIVNDFQKGDIAEGYSVSREKKESFPLTVTSAQKNPTAFYLCASSIRMGQGFLGEQYFGPGTRLTVT.

The chain links TRBV15 to TRBJ1-1, with D uncertain. Trimming pared 1 base from V and 12 bases from J, leaving 18 bases between. Germline CDR1 reads LNHNV; CDR2 reads YYDKDF (reference sequence). The CDR3 length is 14 residues. In nucleotides, the CDR3 is TGTGCCACCAGCAGAGGAGGTACCGTTGAGATGTCTTTCTTT. It encodes CATSRGGTVEMSFF.

This chain connects TRBV6-5 to TRBJ1-2; D gene uncertain. The V end lost 3 bases, the J end lost 2 bases, and 7 bases lay between the germline ends. Germline lookup yields CDR1 MNHEY and CDR2 SVGAGI. The CDR3 contains 13 residues. DNA for the CDR3: TGTGCCAGCAGTTATTCCGCGAACTATGGCTACACCTTC. This gives the protein CASSYSANYGYTF.

This sequence joins TRBV10-2 and TRBJ2-5; a weak D match, TRBD2 (6 bases). With 3 bases removed from V and 4 bases from J, the gap between germline ends came to 12 bases. CDR1 and CDR2 from the germline V gene are WSHSY and SAAADI. This CDR3 spans 14 amino acids. In DNA form, the CDR3 reads TGCGCCAGCAGTGATAAGACTAGATCAGAGACCCAGTACTTC. The encoded protein is CASSDKTRSETQYF.

The chain joins TRBV5-6 to TRBJ1-2; D is uncertain. Germline V gives CDR1 SGHDT, CDR2 YYEEEE. The CDR3 runs to 12 residues. V lost 4 bases and J lost 1, with 5 bases in between. The CDR3 sequence is CASSTVNYGYTF. DNA for the CDR3: TGTGCCAGCAGCACGGTTAACTATGGCTACACCTTC.

This chain joins TRBV11-3 and TRBJ1-1, with D possibly TRBD1 on 6 matching bases. The V end was cut by 5 bases, the J end by 3 bases, with 10 bases between. The CDR3 runs 13 residues. Germline assignment: CDR1 SGHNT and CDR2 YENEEA. DNA for the CDR3: TGTGCCAGCAGCAACAGACAGGACACTGAAGCTTTCTTT. Protein sequence: CASSNRQDTEAFF.

The J gene is TRBJ2-5, the V gene TRBV21-1; the table's TRBD2 call for D was not verified on the DNA. TRBV21-1 is marked as a pseudogene. This CDR3 has 14 residues. The CDR3, as DNA: TGTGCCAGCAGCAAAATAGAGGACCAAGAGACCCAGTACTTC. It specifies CASSKIEDQETQYF.

This rearrangement joins TRBV7-3 to TRBJ2-2; 8 positions agree with TRBD1. Germline CDR1 and CDR2: SGHTA and FQGTGA. The V segment lost 4 bases and the J segment 2 bases; nucleotides outside the gene matches: 9. This CDR3 has 17 amino acids. The CDR3 sequence: CASSSRQGPANTGELFF. CDR3 sequence (DNA): TGTGCCAGCAGCTCCCGACAGGGGCCGGCTAACACCGGGGAGCTGTTTTTT.

This chain uses TRBV6-1 with TRBJ2-3, with 9 bases aligning to TRBD2. Germline V gene sequence: CDR1 MNHNS, CDR2 SASEGT. V was clipped by 7 bases and J by 4 bases; unmatched bases: 6. The CDR3 consists of 14 residues. The CDR3 reads CASTRGGASDTQYF. Here the CDR3 DNA reads TGTGCCAGCACTCGCGGGGGGGCTTCAGATACGCAGTATTTT.

The V and J genes are TRBV5-1 and TRBJ2-2; 9 nucleotides agree with TRBD2. Germline V gives CDR1 SGHRS, CDR2 YFSETQ. The CDR3 totals 15 residues. V lost 1 base and J lost 6; bases outside the gene matches: 4. The CDR3 is CASSLLAGGSGELFF. The CDR3 DNA sequence: TGCGCCAGCAGCTTGTTGGCGGGAGGGTCCGGGGAGCTGTTTTTT.

The rearrangement uses TRBV5-4 and TRBJ2-5; 9 bases line up with TRBD2. The tail of the sequence fits TRBJ2-7 better, so the J call may be wrong. Germline loops: CDR1 SGHNT, CDR2 YYREEE (reference sequence). This CDR3 is built from 14 residues. For the CDR3, the DNA is TGTGCCAGCAGCTTGCGCCTAGCGGGAACCGAGCAGTACTTC. This gives the protein CASSLRLAGTEQYF.

The V gene is TRBV9, the J gene TRBJ1-2, with D perhaps TRBD1 (6 bases). The germline CDR1 and CDR2 sequences are SGDLS and YYNGEE. This CDR3 is built from 12 residues. Trimming cost V 3 bases and J 13 bases, with 16 bases left between them. The CDR3 loop reads CASSDRVRGPTF. In nucleotides, the CDR3 is TGTGCCAGCAGCGATAGAGTCAGGGGTCCCACCTTC.

V is TRBV7-9 and J is TRBJ2-1; no clear D. With 11 bases removed from V and 4 bases from J, the gap between germline ends came to 15 bases. The CDR3 loop spans 13 amino acids. Per the germline V gene, CDR1 is SEHNR and CDR2 is FQNEAQ (reference sequence). CDR3 DNA: TGTGCCTCGGTAGTTTCGCCTTACAATGAGCAGTTCTTC. This translates into CASVVSPYNEQFF. Filled out from reference TRBV7-9 and TRBJ2-1, the complete variable domain reads DTGVSQNPRHKITKRGQNVTFRCDPISEHNRLYWYRQTLGQGPEFLTYFQNEAQLEKSRLLSDRFSAERPKGSFSTLEIQRTEQGDSAMYLCASVVSPYNEQFFGPGTRLTVL.

In nucleotides, the CDR3 is TGTGCCAGCAGCTTAGGACAGGGAGACAGGCAGTACTTC. Encoded protein: CASSLGQGDRQYF. The chain links TRBV7-9 to TRBJ2-7; 7 bases are a match to TRBD1. The CDR3 consists of 13 residues. Per germline, CDR1 SEHNR and CDR2 FQNEAQ (reference sequence). V was pared by 1 base and J by 9 bases, with 6 bases of the junction left unmatched.